This T cell receptor beta chain was profiled in a study of regulatory T cells in long-lasting Graves disease. Study-level information: Antithyroid drug exposure in newly diagnosed Graves' patients had lasted under 3 months. The study, taken as a whole, reports: Patients with persistent Graves' had lower TCR diversity than newly diagnosed patients. Persistent disease preferred TRBV28, TRBJ1-2 and TRBJ2-5; new disease, TRBV20-1 and TRBJ2-1.

CDR3-region Arm-PCR and iRepertoire HTBI primers produced the TCR beta libraries. TCRdb reanalysed the multiplex PCR reads using MiXCR and keeps one entry per CDR3 protein. Found here are 400,000 to 650,000 distinct CDR3 sequences, roughly a sixth of them singletons; the top ten hold 20% to 25%. V lost 3 bases and J lost 8, with 7 bases in between. Germline assignment: CDR1 SNHLY and CDR2 FYNNEI. The CDR3 is 11 residues long. In its sample, this clonotype was seen many times. Its antigen is undetermined. Time point of the sample: newly diagnosed GD, antithyroid drugs for less than 3 months. Isolated PBMC RNA provided the starting material for the TCR library. These data were also filed under a second study, of T cells in Graves' hyperthyroidism and ophthalmopathy. This second study notes: Diagnoses were established using clinical symptoms, serum thyroxine and TRAb, thyroid ultrasound and orbital computed tomography.

The receptor was isolated from a woman aged 35-65 years with Graves disease. The chain couples TRBV2 to TRBJ1-2; no firm D call. The source material was peripheral blood mononuclear cells (PBMCs), sampled at new diagnosis, from a patient treated with antithyroid drugs. CDR3 sequence reads: CASSDPGGYTF. In nucleotides, the CDR3 is TGTGCCAGCAGTGATCCGGGGGGCTACACCTTC. The full variable domain, with the rest looked up from reference TRBV2 and TRBJ1-2, is EPEVTQTPSHQVTQMGQEVILRCVPISNHLYFYWYRQILGQKVEFLVSFYNNEISEKSEIFDDQFSVERPDGSNFTLKIRSTKLEDSAMYFCASSDPGGYTFGSGTRLTVV.